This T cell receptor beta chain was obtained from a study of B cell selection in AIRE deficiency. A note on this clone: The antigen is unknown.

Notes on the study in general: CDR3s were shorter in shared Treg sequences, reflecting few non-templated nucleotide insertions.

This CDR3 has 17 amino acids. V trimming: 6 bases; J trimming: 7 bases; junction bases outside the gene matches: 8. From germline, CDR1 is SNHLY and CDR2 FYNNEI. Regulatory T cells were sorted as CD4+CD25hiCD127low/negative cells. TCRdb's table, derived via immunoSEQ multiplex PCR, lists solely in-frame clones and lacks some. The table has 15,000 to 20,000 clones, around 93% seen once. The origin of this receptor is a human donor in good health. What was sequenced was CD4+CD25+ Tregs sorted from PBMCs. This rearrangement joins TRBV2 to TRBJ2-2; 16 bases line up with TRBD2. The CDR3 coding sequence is TGTGCCAGCAGGACCGGGACTAGCGGGAGGGCCGACGGGGAGCTGTTTTTT. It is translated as CASRTGTSGRADGELFF.